This T cell receptor beta chain is drawn from a study of T cells after yellow fever vaccination. With 0 bases removed from V and 0 bases from J, the gap between germline ends came to 9 bases. The CDR3 consists of 16 residues. Germline CDR1 and CDR2: SGHRS and YFSETQ. Production of TCR cDNA was by 5'RACE template switching, which also added a universal primer site and UMIs. TCRdb used MiXCR to reprocess the 5' RACE reads, holding one entry per CDR3 protein. Of about 250,000 distinct CDR3 sequences detected, more than 3.5% appear once; the ten largest clones hold about a fifth. This clonotype has at least ten counts. Its antigen is undetermined. Findings of the study overall: Any FACS-sorted repertoire could hold abundant clonotypes that contaminate it from the bulk population.

Here the sequenced sample was PBMCs, taken 15 days after the yellow fever booster vaccination. The TCR was taken from a man between 18 and 29 years old who received the YFV17D yellow fever vaccine. This chain uses TRBV5-1 with TRBJ1-4, with unresolved D. The CDR3 DNA reads as TGCGCCAGCAGCTTGGGGGTCGTTGCAACTAATGAAAAACTGTTTTTT. It translates to CASSLGVVATNEKLFF.